This T cell receptor beta chain was profiled in a study of control samples from healthy donors and cancer patients. The length of the CDR3 is 14 residues. Germline V gene data show CDR1 as SGHTA and CDR2 as FQGTGA. With 5 bases clipped from V and 7 bases from J, the junction kept 9 bases outside the gene matches. TCRdb's table, derived via immunoSEQ multiplex PCR, lists solely in-frame clones and lacks some. Of some 100,000 clones listed, 75% to 85% are singletons. This TCR came from a woman aged 30 to 39 in good health. What was sequenced was blood. V gene TRBV7-3 combines with J gene TRBJ2-7, with 9 bases aligning to TRBD1. The CDR3 bases are TGTGCCAGCAGCCCTGGACAGGGGTGGAGGGAGCAGTACTTC. Protein sequence: CASSPGQGWREQYF.